Presented here are 26 T cell receptor beta chains from one specimen sequenced in a study of blood T cell repertoires in COVID-19. TCRdb keeps only in-frame clones here, not all; method: immunoSEQ multiplex PCR. The sample includes roughly 360,000 clones, over 75% of them seen just once. The source material was PBMCs or T cells enriched from blood (not recorded which). These receptors all come from a man aged 30 to 45 who had recovered from COVID-19.

J is TRBJ2-3 and V is TRBV10-1; TRBD1 matches 7 bases. With 5 bases clipped from V and 6 bases from J, the junction kept 8 bases outside the gene matches. Germline V lookup: CDR1 WNHNN, CDR2 SYGVQD (reference sequence). The CDR3 spans 14 residues. The CDR3 nucleotides read TGCGCCAGCAGTTTCGACAGGGACATGGATACGCAGTATTTT. Its translation is CASSFDRDMDTQYF.

The chain recombines TRBV30 with TRBJ2-1, with TRBD2 matching over 15 bases. Per germline, CDR1 GTSNPN and CDR2 SVGIG (reference sequence). The CDR3 runs 16 residues. The ends lost 3 bases at V and 9 bases at J; junction bases unmatched: 9. In DNA form, the CDR3 reads TGTGCCTGGAGCAAAGGACTAGCGGGGGGGCTAGGTGAGCAGTTCTTC. Translated: CAWSKGLAGGLGEQFF.

The chain is built from TRBV18 and TRBJ1-5; TRBD1 matches 7 bases. V shed 2 bases and J 15 bases; nucleotides not matched to a gene: 10. Germline CDR1 is KGHSH and CDR2 is LQKENI. The CDR3 has 13 residues. Here the CDR3 DNA reads TGTGCCAGCTCACCATCCCAGGGGGATCTTGTGCATTTT. It is translated as CASSPSQGDLVHF.

The chain carries TRBV18 and TRBJ2-5, with 9 bases matching TRBD1. The CDR3 spans 15 residues. Germline V gene data show CDR1 as KGHSH and CDR2 as LQKENI. V gave up 3 bases and J gave up 5 bases; unmatched junction bases: 7. The CDR3 DNA sequence: TGTGCCAGCTCACCTTTAGGGACAGGGCTGGAGACCCAGTACTTC. Translating gives CASSPLGTGLETQYF.

The chain joins TRBV7-8 to TRBJ2-3; 7 bases align to TRBD2. The CDR3 extends over 15 amino acids. Unmatched junction bases numbered 9, after V lost 2 bases and J lost 7 bases. Germline V lookup: CDR1 SGHVS, CDR2 FQNEAQ. The CDR3 nucleotides read TGTGCCAGCAGCTTAAGGGCAGGGAGGGATAATACGCAGTATTTT. Amino acid sequence: CASSLRAGRDNTQYF.

This sequence joins TRBV12-5 and TRBJ2-2; 8 nucleotides match TRBD1. The CDR3 length is 16 residues. V was clipped by 1 base and J by 2 bases; unmatched bases: 3. Germline loops: CDR1 LGHNT, CDR2 FRNRAP. This CDR3 is CASGLAQGANTGELFF. Written as DNA, the CDR3 is TGTGCTAGTGGTTTGGCCCAGGGGGCCAACACCGGGGAGCTGTTTTTT.

The chain recombines TRBV6-5 with TRBJ2-3; D might be TRBD2 (5 bases). In germline, CDR1 is MNHEY, CDR2 SVGAGI. V lost 4 bases and J lost 6, with 5 bases in between. The CDR3 runs to 11 residues. Here the CDR3 DNA reads TGTGCCAGCAGTTGGAGGGATACGCAGTATTTT. It is translated as CASSWRDTQYF.

The genes are TRBV19 and TRBJ1-4, with D unclear. Trimming removed 4 bases at V and 4 bases at J, with 7 bases between. CDR3 size: 13 residues. Germline V gives CDR1 LNHDA, CDR2 SQIVND (reference sequence). The CDR3 DNA sequence: TGTGCCAGTAGTAACAGTGATAATGAAAAACTGTTTTTT. It is translated as CASSNSDNEKLFF.

This chain links TRBV21-1 with TRBJ2-4; TRBD1, the table's D call, was not compared with the DNA. TRBV21-1 is a pseudogene. This CDR3 region has 14 residues. CDR3 bases: TGTGCCAGCGAACCGGGCAGGGCGAGAAACATTCAGTACTTC. This translates into CASEPGRARNIQYF.

The CDR3 DNA is TGTGCTAGTGGTAACCTTGGACAGCCTTACGAGCAGTACTTC. Its protein product is CASGNLGQPYEQYF. The chain employs TRBV12-5 and TRBJ2-7, with a weak D call TRBD1 (6 bases). This CDR3 has 14 residues. Trimming left V 5 bases short and J 4 bases short, with 15 bases between. CDR1 is LGHNT and CDR2 is FRNRAP in the germline V gene.

V and J are TRBV5-4 and TRBJ2-5, with a weak D call TRBD1 (6 bases). CDR1 is SGHNT, CDR2 YYREEE, per germline (reference sequence). The V end was cut by 0 bases, the J end by 5 bases, with 14 bases between. The length of the CDR3 is 15 residues. The CDR3 is CASSLGQVSLETQYF. CDR3 nucleotides: TGTGCCAGCAGCTTGGGACAGGTGTCTTTGGAGACCCAGTACTTC.

The chain combines TRBV4-2 with TRBJ1-5; unclear D gene. Germline lookup yields CDR1 LGHNA and CDR2 YNFKEQ. The CDR3 runs to 15 residues. V lost 5 bases and J lost 0, with 11 bases in between. CDR3 DNA sequence: TGTGCCAGCAGCATTTTGAGGGATAGCAATCAGCCCCAGCATTTT. It yields the protein CASSILRDSNQPQHF.

This chain joins TRBV3-1 (or the pseudogene TRBV3-2) and TRBJ2-2; 14 nucleotides line up with TRBD2. CDR1 is LGHDT and CDR2 is YNNKEL in the germline V gene (reference sequence). Unmatched junction bases numbered 3, after V lost 5 bases and J lost 4 bases. The CDR3 sequence is 16 residues long. This CDR3 reads CASSEGLAGVTGELFF. CDR3 sequence (DNA): TGTGCCAGCAGCGAGGGACTAGCGGGGGTCACCGGGGAGCTGTTTTTT.

This clone was seen a single time. The chain has TRBV7-2 and TRBJ2-5, with no clear D. CDR1 and CDR2 from the germline V gene are SGHTA and FQGNSA. The CDR3 sequence is 14 residues long. The ends were cut back, 1 base at V and 4 bases at J, with 10 bases in the middle. The DNA for the CDR3 is TGTGCCAGCAGCTTAGGGGTATGGAGAGAGACCCAGTACTTC. Protein product: CASSLGVWRETQYF.

The rearrangement links TRBV7-2 to TRBJ1-1; TRBD1 matches 9 bases. The CDR3 contains 13 residues. The trim removed 6 bases at V and 5 bases at J, leaving 4 bases unmatched. Germline V gives CDR1 SGHTA, CDR2 FQGNSA. This CDR3 is CASRTQGATEAFF. In DNA form, the CDR3 reads TGTGCCAGCAGAACACAGGGGGCGACTGAAGCTTTCTTT. Together with reference TRBV7-2 and TRBJ1-1, the CDR3 gives the full variable domain: GAGVSQSPSNKVTEKGKDVELRCDPISGHTALYWYRQSLGQGLEFLIYFQGNSAPDKSGLPSDRFSAERTGGSVSTLTIQRTQQEDSAVYLCASRTQGATEAFFGQGTRLTVV.

The V and J genes are TRBV9 and TRBJ2-5; 12 bases agree with TRBD2. The ends lost 1 base at V and 5 bases at J; junction bases unmatched: 6. The germline CDR1 and CDR2 sequences are SGDLS and YYNGEE. This CDR3 contains 16 residues. CDR3 nucleotides: TGTGCCAGCAGCGTATCAACTAGCGGGGGGACCGAGACCCAGTACTTC. Amino acids: CASSVSTSGGTETQYF.

The V gene is TRBV2, the J gene TRBJ2-7, with 10 positions matching TRBD1. The junction had 4 bases not matched to a gene; V was cut back by 6 bases and J by 2 bases. In germline, CDR1 is SNHLY, CDR2 FYNNEI. The CDR3 runs 14 residues. CDR3 residues: CASSGDRGAYEQYF. The CDR3 coding sequence is TGTGCCAGCAGCGGGGACAGGGGTGCCTACGAGCAGTACTTC.

The count of this clone is one. This chain uses TRBV28 with TRBJ2-5, with TRBD2 as a possible D gene (6 bases). The length of the CDR3 is 13 residues. Germline V CDR1 and CDR2: MDHEN, SYDVKM. The V end lost 4 bases, the J end lost 7 bases, and 13 bases lay between the germline ends. CDR3 in amino acids: CASSSGVLGTQYF. CDR3 bases: TGTGCCAGCAGTTCGGGAGTTTTGGGGACCCAGTACTTC.

This sequence joins TRBV6-6 and TRBJ2-1; 7 bases are a match to TRBD1. The V gene end was trimmed by 6 bases and the J gene end by 3 bases; junction bases not matched to a gene: 8. The CDR3 runs to 15 residues. The V gene's germline CDR1 is MNHNY and CDR2 SVGAGI (reference sequence). Here the CDR3 DNA reads TGTGCCAGCAGCCCCGACAGGGTGGACTACAATGAGCAGTTCTTC. This sequence encodes CASSPDRVDYNEQFF.

J is TRBJ2-3 and V is TRBV9, with 8 bases matching TRBD2. With 0 bases clipped from V and 2 bases from J, the junction kept 5 bases outside the gene matches. The CDR3 has 16 residues. From germline, CDR1 is SGDLS and CDR2 YYNGEE. The CDR3: CASSVVGSGVTDTQYF. As DNA, the CDR3 is TGTGCCAGCAGCGTAGTAGGTAGCGGGGTCACAGATACGCAGTATTTT.

The chain carries TRBV7-8 and TRBJ2-7, with D unresolved. In germline, CDR1 is SGHVS, CDR2 FQNEAQ. The CDR3 is made up of 15 amino acids. Trimming pared 1 base from V and 1 base from J, leaving 11 bases between. CDR3 residues: CASSLGNRDSYEQYF. CDR3 sequence (DNA): TGTGCCAGCAGCTTAGGTAACAGAGATTCCTACGAGCAGTACTTC.

The table lists this clone with a few counts. The chain is built from TRBV7-9 and TRBJ1-4; TRBD1 agrees at 12 bases. There are 15 residues in the CDR3. CDR1 SEHNR and CDR2 FQNEAQ come from the germline V gene (reference sequence). Unmatched junction bases numbered 5, after V lost 5 bases and J lost 7 bases. The CDR3 spells CASSTSGQGAEKLFF. Here the CDR3 DNA reads TGTGCCAGCAGCACTTCGGGACAGGGGGCTGAAAAACTGTTTTTT.

The V and J genes are TRBV7-2 and TRBJ1-6; 7 nucleotides match TRBD1. Germline CDR1 reads SGHTA; CDR2 reads FQGNSA. J was trimmed by 6 bases and V by 5 bases; bases with no gene match: 7. The CDR3 totals 15 residues. CDR3 nucleotides: TGTGCCAGCAGCCCCCGGGACAGCGTTAATTCACCCCTCCACTTT. It yields the protein CASSPRDSVNSPLHF.

The rearrangement joins TRBV6-5 to TRBJ2-5; D unresolved. V dropped 0 bases and J dropped 6 bases, with 8 bases sitting between them. CDR1 MNHEY and CDR2 SVGAGI come from the germline V gene. This CDR3 has 13 residues. Here the CDR3 reads CASSYSEYKTQYF. CDR3 in DNA: TGTGCCAGCAGTTACTCGGAGTATAAGACCCAGTACTTC.

This chain links TRBV30 with TRBJ1-6; 7 nucleotides line up with TRBD1. Per germline, CDR1 GTSNPN and CDR2 SVGIG (reference sequence). The CDR3 totals 15 residues. After removal of 4 bases from V and 5 bases from J, the junction contained 8 bases not matched to a gene. CDR3 amino acids: CAWIGGRGDNSPLHF. The CDR3 DNA follows: TGTGCCTGGATTGGGGGCAGGGGGGATAATTCACCCCTCCACTTT.

The chain combines TRBV5-1 with TRBJ1-1; the match to TRBD1 covers 8 bases. This CDR3 contains 12 residues. V lost 0 bases to trimming and J lost 8 bases; unmatched junction nucleotides: 0. Germline V gene lookup returns CDR1 SGHRS and CDR2 YFSETQ. The CDR3 sequence: CASSLGDREAFF. CDR3 nucleotide sequence: TGCGCCAGCAGCTTGGGGGACAGGGAAGCTTTCTTT. Based on the CDR3 plus reference TRBV5-1 and TRBJ1-1, the full variable domain is KAGVTQTPRYLIKTRGQQVTLSCSPISGHRSVSWYQQTPGQGLQFLFEYFSETQRNKGNFPGRFSGRQFSNSRSEMNVSTLELGDSALYLCASSLGDREAFFGQGTRLTVV.